This T cell receptor beta chain was captured in a study of chemoradiotherapy in HPV16-positive cancers. Worth noting for this clone: Its antigen is still unknown.

Repeated repertoire sampling spanned the course of chemoradiotherapy. Sequencing was performed with immunoSEQ multiplex PCR; in TCRdb, only in-frame clones are kept and a portion is missing. The top ten hold roughly 2.9% of the sample, which has 1,000 to 1,500 clones, under 95% seen once. Whole-study findings and limits: Candidate HPV-specific clones and E7-related TCR motifs grew in tumor during treatment. HPV-specific T cells were functionally defined from only two HPV16-positive patients. For HPV16-positive patients, expanding HPV-responsive T cells associated with longer recurrence-free survival.

Sequencing was performed on tumor tissue, taken from a patient who underwent chemoradiotherapy. The sequence was obtained from a human donor with HPV-associated anogenital cancer.

CDR3 nucleotides: TGTGCCACCTTCTTGACAGGGGGCCGTGGCTACACCTTC. This sequence encodes CATFLTGGRGYTF. The V gene is TRBV10-3, the J gene TRBJ1-2, with TRBD1 matching 10 bases. V lost 10 bases, J lost 7 bases, and 9 bases stayed unmatched. Germline CDR1 ENHRY, CDR2 SYGVKD. The CDR3 is 13 amino acids.